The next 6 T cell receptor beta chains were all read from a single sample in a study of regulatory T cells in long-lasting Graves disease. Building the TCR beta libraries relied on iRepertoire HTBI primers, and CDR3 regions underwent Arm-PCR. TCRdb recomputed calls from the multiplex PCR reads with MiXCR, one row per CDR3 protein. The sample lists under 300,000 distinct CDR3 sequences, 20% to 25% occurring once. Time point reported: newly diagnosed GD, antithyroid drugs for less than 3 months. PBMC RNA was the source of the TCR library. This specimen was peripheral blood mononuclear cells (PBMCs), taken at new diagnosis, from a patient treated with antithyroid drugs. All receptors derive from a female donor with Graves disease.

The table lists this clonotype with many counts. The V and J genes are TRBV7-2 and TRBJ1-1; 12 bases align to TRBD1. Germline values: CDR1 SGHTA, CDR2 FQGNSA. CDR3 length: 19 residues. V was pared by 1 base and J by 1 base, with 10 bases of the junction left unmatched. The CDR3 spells CASSLEGQGAGRRNTEAFF. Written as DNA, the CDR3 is TGTGCCAGCAGCTTAGAGGGACAGGGGGCCGGACGACGGAACACTGAAGCTTTCTTT.

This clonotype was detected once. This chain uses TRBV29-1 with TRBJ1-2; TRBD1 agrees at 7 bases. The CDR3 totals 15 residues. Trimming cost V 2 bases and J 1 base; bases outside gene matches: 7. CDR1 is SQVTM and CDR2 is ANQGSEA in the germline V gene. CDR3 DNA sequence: TGCAGCGTTGAAAGAGGTCAGGGGGGTAACTATGGCTACACCTTC. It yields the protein CSVERGQGGNYGYTF.

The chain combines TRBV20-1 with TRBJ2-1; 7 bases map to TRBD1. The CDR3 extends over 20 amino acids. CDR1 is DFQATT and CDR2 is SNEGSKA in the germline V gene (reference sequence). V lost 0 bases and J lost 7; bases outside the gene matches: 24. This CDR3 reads CSARDIKGVTGVRVSNEQFF. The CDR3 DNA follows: TGCAGTGCTAGAGATATAAAGGGCGTCACAGGGGTCCGTGTTTCGAATGAGCAGTTCTTC.

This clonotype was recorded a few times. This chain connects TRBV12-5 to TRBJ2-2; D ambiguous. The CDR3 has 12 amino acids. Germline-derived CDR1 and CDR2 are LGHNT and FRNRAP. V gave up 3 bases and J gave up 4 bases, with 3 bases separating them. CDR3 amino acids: CASGFGTGELFF. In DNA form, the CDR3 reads TGTGCTAGTGGTTTCGGCACCGGGGAGCTGTTTTTT.

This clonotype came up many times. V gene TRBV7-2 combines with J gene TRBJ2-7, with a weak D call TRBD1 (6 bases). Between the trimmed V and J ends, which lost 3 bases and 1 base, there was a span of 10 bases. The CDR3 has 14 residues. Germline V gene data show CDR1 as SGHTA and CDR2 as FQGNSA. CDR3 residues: CASSFARGSYEQYF. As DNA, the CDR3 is TGTGCCAGCAGCTTCGCCAGGGGTTCCTACGAGCAGTACTTC.

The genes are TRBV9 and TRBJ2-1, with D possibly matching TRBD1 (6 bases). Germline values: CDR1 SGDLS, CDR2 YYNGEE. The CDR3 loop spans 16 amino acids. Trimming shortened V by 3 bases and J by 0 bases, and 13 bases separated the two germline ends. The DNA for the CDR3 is TGTGCCAGCAGCGACGGGACAACCGACTCCTACAATGAGCAGTTCTTC. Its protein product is CASSDGTTDSYNEQFF.